A selection of T cell receptor beta chains follows, all from one sample in a study of CD8 T cells in ankylosing spondylitis. TCRdb independently ran MiXCR on the 5' RACE reads; one entry per CDR3 protein. Of some 800,000 distinct CDR3 sequences listed, around 11% are singletons. Sequencing was carried out using blood, either unsorted or a sorted T cell fraction (not recorded which). The source of these receptors is a male donor with ankylosing spondylitis. The CDR3 runs from the conserved cysteine through the conserved F or W. Fields, in order: J gene, V gene, D gene, clone size, CDR3 DNA, CDR3 protein. D genes are given only for firm matches. Some rows have no size entry. The others give once, few or many, or a class for an expanded clone.

>TRBJ1-5|TRBV24-1|-|few
TGTGCCACCAGTGACGTCAATCAGCCCCAGCATTTT
CATSDVNQPQHF
>TRBJ2-7|TRBV2|-|-
TGTGCCAGCAAGATGGACAGTTACGAGCAGTACTTC
CASKMDSYEQYF
>TRBJ2-3|TRBV10-3|-|-
TGTGCCGCCCTCGGACATTCAGGCACAGATACGCAGTATTTT
CAALGHSGTDTQYF
>TRBJ1-3|TRBV6-1|-|many
TGTGCCAGCAGACGATACAGGGACCCTGGAAACACCATATATTTT
CASRRYRDPGNTIYF
>TRBJ1-2|TRBV6-4|-|few
TGTGCCAGCAGTGAATCGGCGGACCCTAACTATGGCTACACCTTC
CASSESADPNYGYTF
>TRBJ2-7|TRBV9|TRBD1|-
TGTGCCAGCAGCCTCCGGGACAGGGTGTCCTACGAGCAGTACTTC
CASSLRDRVSYEQYF
>TRBJ1-1|TRBV6-4|-|few
TGTGCCAGCAGTGCGGGGCCACGGAACACTGAAGCTTTCTTT
CASSAGPRNTEAFF
>TRBJ2-4|TRBV7-6|-|-
TGTGCCAGCAGCCACCAGGGTAACATTCAGTACTTC
CASSHQGNIQYF
>TRBJ1-5|TRBV20-1|-|many
TGCAGTGCTAGGTCAGCCCCCCAATGGCCCCAGCATTTT
CSARSAPQWPQHF
>TRBJ2-4|TRBV7-3|-|-
TGTGCCAGCAGCTCAGGGCCCCCCGCGGACCTAGCCAAAAACATTCAGTACTTC
CASSSGPPADLAKNIQYF
>TRBJ1-1|TRBV12-3/TRBV12-4|-|many
TGTGCCAGCAGTTTTCTCGTGAACACTGAAGCTTTCTTT
CASSFLVNTEAFF
>TRBJ2-7|TRBV12-2|-|-
TGTGCAAGTCGCTTATGTCAGGGGGCCTTCTACTACTACGAGCAGTACTTC
CASRLCQGAFYYYEQYF
>TRBJ2-3|TRBV20-1|TRBD1|-
TGCAGTGCTCCGGACAGGGCAAGCACAGATACGCAGTATTTT
CSAPDRASTDTQYF
>TRBJ2-1|TRBV27|-|-
TGTGCCAGCAGTTTTGGTGTGCGAGCGGGTTTCTATGAGCAGTTCTTC
CASSFGVRAGFYEQFF
>TRBJ2-2|TRBV29-1|TRBD1|few
TGCAGCGCTCGGACAGGGGGTAGGGCCGGGGAGCTGTTTTTT
CSARTGGRAGELFF
>TRBJ2-1|TRBV3-1|-|few
TGTGCCAGCAGCCAAGGCAGGGCCGGGGAGCAGTTCTTC
CASSQGRAGEQFF
>TRBJ2-4|TRBV20-1|-|few
TGCAGTGCTAGTTTTCTAGCCAAAAACATTCAGTACTTC
CSASFLAKNIQYF
>TRBJ1-1|TRBV4-3|TRBD1|-
TGCGCCAGCAGCCAAGATGGGACAGGGTCTGAAGCTTTCTTT
CASSQDGTGSEAFF
>TRBJ2-1|TRBV20-1|TRBD2|few
TGCAGTGCTCCGACACTAGCGCCGAGCTCCTACAATGAGCAGTTCTTC
CSAPTLAPSSYNEQFF
>TRBJ2-7|TRBV20-1|-|many
TGCAGTGCCTCTAACCTTCACCCCTACGAGCAGTACTTC
CSASNLHPYEQYF
>TRBJ1-1|TRBV29-1|-|many
TGCAGCGCAGGGAGGCTGACCAAGAACACTGAAGCTTTCTTT
CSAGRLTKNTEAFF
>TRBJ2-5|TRBV5-1|TRBD2|few
TGCGCCAGCAGCTTGAGGTCTAGCGGGGAAGAGACCCAGTACTTC
CASSLRSSGEETQYF
>TRBJ2-7|TRBV12-3/TRBV12-4|-|few
TGTGCCAGCAGTCGGACGAGCGGACACGGCCAGTACGAGCAGTACTTC
CASSRTSGHGQYEQYF
>TRBJ2-5|TRBV20-1|TRBD2|few
TGCAGTGCCATTATAGCGGGATCTCAAGAGACCCAGTACTTC
CSAIIAGSQETQYF
>TRBJ1-4|TRBV20-1|-|-
TGCAGTGCTAGCGCGGGGAGGGGTGAAAAACTGTTTTTT
CSASAGRGEKLFF